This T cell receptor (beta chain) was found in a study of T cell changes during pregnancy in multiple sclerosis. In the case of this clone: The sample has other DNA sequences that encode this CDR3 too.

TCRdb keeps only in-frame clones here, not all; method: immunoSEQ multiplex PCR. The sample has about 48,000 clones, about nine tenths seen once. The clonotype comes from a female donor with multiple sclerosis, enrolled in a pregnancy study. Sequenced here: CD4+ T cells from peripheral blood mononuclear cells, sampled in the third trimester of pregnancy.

The CDR3 spells CASSEAFGSAANTGELFF. The CDR3 DNA reads TGTGCCAGCAGTGAAGCATTCGGTTCCGCGGCGAACACCGGGGAGCTGTTTTTT. The chain carries TRBV6-1 and TRBJ2-2; D ambiguous. Deletions cut 0 bases from V and 0 bases from J, with 14 bases between. Germline loops: CDR1 MNHNS, CDR2 SASEGT. The CDR3 covers 18 residues.